This T cell receptor (beta chain) was observed in a study of blood T cells in healthy people across ages. Study overall: The capture of about one barcoded beta molecule per two T cells was achieved by template switching. Study-level results: Total diversity from one million sequenced T cells was likely underestimated. In the absence of known donor CMV status, changes in expanded clonotypes were possibly confounded.

For the second PCR, which ran for about 6 to 11 cycles, a sample-barcoded 5' primer and a J-beta primer mix were used. MiXCR was run by TCRdb on the 5' RACE reads, yielding one entry per CDR3 protein. This repertoire shows approximately 940,000 distinct CDR3 sequences, roughly 48% found once; its top ten account for 13%. As regards this clonotype: The antigen remains unidentified.

Germline V gene data show CDR1 as SGHRS and CDR2 as YFSETQ. The CDR3 length is 12 residues. V dropped 4 bases and J dropped 6 bases, with 9 bases sitting between them. Material for sequencing was blood. This receptor was identified in a man younger than 40 in good health. This chain uses TRBV5-1 with TRBJ2-3; no definite D call. The CDR3 nucleotides read TGCGCCAGCAGCGTGACCGGGGATACGCAGTATTTT. This sequence encodes CASSVTGDTQYF. Combining the CDR3 with reference TRBV5-1 and TRBJ2-3 gives the whole variable domain KAGVTQTPRYLIKTRGQQVTLSCSPISGHRSVSWYQQTPGQGLQFLFEYFSETQRNKGNFPGRFSGRQFSNSRSEMNVSTLELGDSALYLCASSVTGDTQYFGPGTRLTVL.